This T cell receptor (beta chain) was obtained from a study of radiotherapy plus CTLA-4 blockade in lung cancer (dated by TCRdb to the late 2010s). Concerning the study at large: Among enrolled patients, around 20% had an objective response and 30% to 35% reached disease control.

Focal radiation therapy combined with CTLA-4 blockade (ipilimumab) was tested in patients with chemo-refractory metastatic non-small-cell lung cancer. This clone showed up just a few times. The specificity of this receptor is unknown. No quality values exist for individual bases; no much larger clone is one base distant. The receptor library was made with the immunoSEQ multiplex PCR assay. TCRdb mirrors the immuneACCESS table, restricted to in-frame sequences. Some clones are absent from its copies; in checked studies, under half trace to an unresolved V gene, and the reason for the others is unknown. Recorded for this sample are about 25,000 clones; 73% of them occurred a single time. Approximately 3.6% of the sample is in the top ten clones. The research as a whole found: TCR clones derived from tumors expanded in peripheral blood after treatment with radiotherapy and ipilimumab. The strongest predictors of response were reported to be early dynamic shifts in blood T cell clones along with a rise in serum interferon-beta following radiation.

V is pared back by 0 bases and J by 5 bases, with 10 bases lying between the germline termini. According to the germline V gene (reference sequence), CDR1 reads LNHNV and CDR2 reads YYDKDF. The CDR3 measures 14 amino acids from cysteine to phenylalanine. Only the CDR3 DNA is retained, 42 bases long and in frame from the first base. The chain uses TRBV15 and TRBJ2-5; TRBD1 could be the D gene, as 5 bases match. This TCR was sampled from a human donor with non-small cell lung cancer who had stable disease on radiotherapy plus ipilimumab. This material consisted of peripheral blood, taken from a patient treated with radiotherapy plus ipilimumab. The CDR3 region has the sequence CATSRDPRAETQYF. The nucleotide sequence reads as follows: TGTGCCACCAGCAGAGATCCCAGGGCCGAGACCCAGTACTTC.